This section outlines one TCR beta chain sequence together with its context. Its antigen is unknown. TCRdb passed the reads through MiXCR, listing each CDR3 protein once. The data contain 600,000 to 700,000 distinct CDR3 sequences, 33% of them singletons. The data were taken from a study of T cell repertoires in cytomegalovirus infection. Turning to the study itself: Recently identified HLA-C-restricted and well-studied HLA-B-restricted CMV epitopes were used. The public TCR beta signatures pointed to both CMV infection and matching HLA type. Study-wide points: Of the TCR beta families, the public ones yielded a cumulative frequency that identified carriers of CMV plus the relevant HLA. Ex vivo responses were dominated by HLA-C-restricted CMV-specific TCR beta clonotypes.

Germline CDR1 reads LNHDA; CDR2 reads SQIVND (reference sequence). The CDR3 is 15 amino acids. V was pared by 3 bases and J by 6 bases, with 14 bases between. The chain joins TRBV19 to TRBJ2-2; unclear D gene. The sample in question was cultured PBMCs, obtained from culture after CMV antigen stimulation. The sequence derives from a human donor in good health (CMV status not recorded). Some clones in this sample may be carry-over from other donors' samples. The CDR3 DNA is TGTGCCAGTAGTATCCGTGGTCGTACCGCCGGGGAGCTGTTTTTT. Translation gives CASSIRGRTAGELFF.